The clone carrying this T cell receptor beta chain was found a few times. The sample is drawn from a study of T cells in Graves' hyperthyroidism and ophthalmopathy. Subjects with ophthalmopathy showed a Clinical Activity Score no lower than 3, a NOSPECS grade no lower than 4, and a duration shorter than 3 months. Exclusion criteria comprised uncontrolled infection, other autoimmune disease, pregnancy or lactation. Authors of the study amplified TCR beta CDR3 regions from RNA transcripts. An initial round of RT-PCR targeting the TCR CDR3 relied on the HTBI primer set. TCRdb itself ran the multiplex PCR reads through MiXCR, one entry per CDR3 protein. Of 640,000 or so distinct CDR3 sequences in the sample, under 15% were seen once. The V end was cut by 3 bases, the J end by 4 bases, with 12 bases between. This CDR3 region has 14 residues.

Sequencing input: blood. This TCR was sampled from a middle-aged woman with Graves' ophthalmopathy. The chain is built from TRBV12-3 or TRBV12-4 and TRBJ1-1; D uncertain. CDR3 nucleotides: TGTGCCAGCAGTTTTCGAACCACGTCCACTGAAGCTTTCTTT. This codes for CASSFRTTSTEAFF.